This T cell receptor (beta chain) is from a study of T cell responses to AZD1222 COVID-19 vaccine. General observations from the study: Of the AZD1222 recipients, only five to seven were seropositive at baseline. Unmutated regions of variants are reportedly targeted by nearly half of spike-specific TCRs. Without day 14 samples, only post-peak T cell repertoires were studied.

The repertoire was sequenced with immunoSEQ multiplex PCR; TCRdb's copy has only in-frame clones and lacks some. The data contain some 180,000 clones, about 87% of them singletons. Germline CDR1 reads SGHVS; CDR2 reads FNYEAQ. Between the trimmed V and J ends, which lost 0 bases and 2 bases, there was a span of 14 bases. The CDR3 sequence is 16 residues long. Notes on this clone: What it binds is unknown.

Sequenced here: peripheral blood, sampled on day 0 of AZD1222 vaccination. The chain combines TRBV7-6 with TRBJ2-7; possibly TRBD1 or TRBD2 for D (5 bases each). The TCR was taken from an adult in good health. The CDR3 here is CASSLAGTAAPYEQYF. DNA of the CDR3: TGTGCCAGCAGCTTAGCCGGGACGGCAGCCCCCTACGAGCAGTACTTC.